This TCR beta chain is from a study of shared clonotypes between healthy human individuals. Profiling relied on immunoSEQ multiplex PCR, and the TCRdb table lists in-frame clones only, not all of them. Here the sample spans more than 850,000 clones, 75% to 85% being singletons. The V and J ends lost 2 bases and 4 bases respectively, with 17 bases between them. This CDR3 spans 16 amino acids. Germline V gene sequence: CDR1 MNHEY, CDR2 SMNVEV (reference sequence). Sample: memory CD4+ T cells from PBMCs. Subset noted: CD45RA-negative fraction. This sequence was found in a man aged 18 to 30 in good health. Some clones in this sample may be carry-over from other donors' samples. V gene TRBV27 combines with J gene TRBJ2-5, with D maybe TRBD1 (5 bases). This CDR3 is CASSLRFRVSGETQYF. CDR3 DNA: TGTGCCAGCAGTTTACGATTCAGGGTTTCAGGAGAGACCCAGTACTTC.